The rows below give T cell receptor beta chains drawn from one sample of a study of post-analysis software for immune sequencing data. TCRdb independently ran MiXCR on the PCR reads; one entry per CDR3 protein. The sample carries about half a million distinct CDR3 sequences, less than 45% recorded once. Material for sequencing was blood. The receptors come from a girl aged 10 to 17 with multiple sclerosis. CDR3s include the opening cysteine and the closing phenylalanine or tryptophan. The order of the fields is J gene, D gene, clone size, V gene, CDR3 protein, CDR3 DNA. D genes are given only for firm matches. Not every row has a clone size; where given, it reads once, few, many or a size class.

J gene: TRBJ2-5; D gene: TRBD1; clone size: few; V gene: TRBV28; CDR3 protein: CASSSRPGQRVLKYF; CDR3 DNA: TGTGCCAGCAGTTCAAGACCGGGACAGAGAGTACTTAAGTACTTC
J gene: TRBJ1-2; D gene: NA; clone size: NA; V gene: TRBV20-1; CDR3 protein: CSASSGYGYTF; CDR3 DNA: TGCAGTGCTAGCTCGGGCTATGGCTACACCTTC
J gene: TRBJ2-3; D gene: TRBD2; clone size: NA; V gene: TRBV5-1; CDR3 protein: CASSLEREKDTQYF; CDR3 DNA: TGCGCCAGCAGCTTGGAGCGGGAGAAAGATACGCAGTATTTT
J gene: TRBJ2-2; D gene: NA; clone size: few; V gene: TRBV9; CDR3 protein: CASSVEEYSGELFF; CDR3 DNA: TGTGCCAGCAGCGTAGAAGAATACAGCGGGGAGCTGTTTTTT
J gene: TRBJ2-1; D gene: TRBD2; clone size: NA; V gene: TRBV7-2; CDR3 protein: CATGLAGAPSVEQFF; CDR3 DNA: TGTGCCACCGGGCTAGCGGGAGCCCCAAGTGTTGAGCAGTTCTTC
J gene: TRBJ2-7; D gene: NA; clone size: NA; V gene: TRBV3-1; CDR3 protein: CASSQMRDSYEQYF; CDR3 DNA: TGTGCCAGCAGCCAAATGCGGGACTCCTACGAGCAGTACTTC
J gene: TRBJ2-1; D gene: NA; clone size: NA; V gene: TRBV5-6; CDR3 protein: CASSTPSYSSYNEQFF; CDR3 DNA: TGTGCCAGCAGCACCCCTAGCTACTCCTCCTACAATGAGCAGTTCTTC
J gene: TRBJ2-1; D gene: TRBD2; clone size: NA; V gene: TRBV11-1; CDR3 protein: CASSSPVGVKTSGRALSYNEQFF; CDR3 DNA: TGTGCCAGCAGCTCCCCGGTAGGGGTTAAGACTAGCGGGAGGGCTCTCTCCTACAATGAGCAGTTCTTC
J gene: TRBJ2-7; D gene: NA; clone size: NA; V gene: TRBV28; CDR3 protein: CATYLRGEQYF; CDR3 DNA: TGTGCCACCTACCTAAGGGGGGAGCAGTACTTC
J gene: TRBJ2-1; D gene: NA; clone size: NA; V gene: TRBV20-1; CDR3 protein: CSACPAGETTFYNEQFF; CDR3 DNA: TGCAGTGCTTGCCCTGCAGGGGAAACTACCTTCTACAATGAGCAGTTCTTC
J gene: TRBJ1-2; D gene: TRBD1; clone size: NA; V gene: TRBV7-2; CDR3 protein: CASSAPGQGLFGYTF; CDR3 DNA: TGTGCCAGCAGCGCACCGGGACAGGGCCTTTTTGGCTACACCTTC
J gene: TRBJ2-1; D gene: NA; clone size: NA; V gene: TRBV7-2; CDR3 protein: CASGLGYRLDHEQFF; CDR3 DNA: TGTGCCAGCGGCTTAGGTTATAGGCTAGACCATGAGCAGTTCTTC
J gene: TRBJ2-6; D gene: NA; clone size: NA; V gene: TRBV24-1; CDR3 protein: CATSASLGGGLSGANVLTF; CDR3 DNA: TGTGCCACCAGTGCTTCCCTAGGAGGGGGACTCTCTGGGGCCAACGTCCTGACTTTC
J gene: TRBJ2-1; D gene: NA; clone size: many; V gene: TRBV20-1; CDR3 protein: CSARVREIYNEQFF; CDR3 DNA: TGCAGTGCTAGAGTACGGGAGATATACAATGAGCAGTTCTTC
J gene: TRBJ1-1; D gene: TRBD1; clone size: NA; V gene: TRBV9; CDR3 protein: CASSVVPDRATEAFF; CDR3 DNA: TGTGCCAGCAGCGTAGTCCCGGACAGGGCCACTGAAGCTTTCTTT
J gene: TRBJ2-7; D gene: TRBD2; clone size: few; V gene: TRBV5-1; CDR3 protein: CASSLTALPGGYEQYF; CDR3 DNA: TGCGCCAGCAGCTTGACGGCACTCCCGGGAGGCTACGAGCAGTACTTC